This TCR beta chain was documented in a study of blood T cell repertoires in COVID-19. As for the study in general: Specimens from acute and convalescent COVID-19 originated in the United States, Italy and Spain. T cells, B-cell-depleted T cells, or PBMCs provided the cDNA or gDNA that served as material.

In the original analysis: The assay estimated nucleated cells by amplifying reference gene primers. The repertoire was sequenced with immunoSEQ multiplex PCR; TCRdb's copy has only in-frame clones and lacks some. Clone size and V and J calls were adopted from that table, with D and trimming inferred from the DNA. The data show about 200,000 clones, with approximately 78% seen just once and 10% held by the top ten. V lost 3 bases and J lost 3; bases outside the gene matches: 6. This CDR3 is built from 16 residues. In germline, CDR1 is SEHNR, CDR2 FQNEAQ (reference sequence). This TCR was recovered from a woman older than 75 with acute or convalescent COVID-19. This chain links TRBV7-9 with TRBJ2-7, with 12 bases aligning to TRBD2. The sample was peripheral blood. Here the CDR3 reads CASSFPTSGGNYEQYF. CDR3 nucleotides: TGTGCCAGCAGCTTTCCCACTAGCGGGGGGAACTACGAGCAGTACTTC.